This is a list of T cell receptor beta chains from one sample in a study of read filtering for tumor transcriptome and immune sequencing. One entry per CDR3 protein results from TCRdb running MiXCR on the reads. Here the sample spans about 5,800 distinct CDR3 sequences, about 20% being singletons. Material: a population of CD138-negative cells sorted from bone marrow. The receptor set was obtained from a donor over 35 with multiple myeloma. Both conserved end residues are part of each CDR3. The D gene is left open where the match is weak. Size values are once, few and many counts, or a class for expanded clones, and some rows have none.

D: .
J: TRBJ2-3
V: TRBV20-1
size: many
CDR3: CSASGTDTQYF
DNA: TGCAGTGCTAGCGGGACAGATACGCAGTATTTT

D: .
J: TRBJ2-1
V: TRBV2
size: medium-sized
CDR3: CASNFWPGSYNEQFF
DNA: TGTGCCAGCAATTTTTGGCCTGGCTCCTACAATGAGCAGTTCTTC

D: .
J: TRBJ2-2
V: TRBV5-1
size: medium-sized
CDR3: CASSPRDTAGTGELFF
DNA: TGCGCCAGCAGCCCTCGGGACACCGCGGGCACCGGGGAGCTGTTTTTT

D: TRBD2
J: TRBJ2-7
V: TRBV20-1
size: .
CDR3: CSATSRLAGSWALDEQYF
DNA: TGCAGTGCTACTTCCCGGTTAGCGGGATCCTGGGCACTTGACGAGCAGTACTTC

D: TRBD2
J: TRBJ2-2
V: TRBV19
size: .
CDR3: CASRILAAANTVELFF
DNA: TGTGCCAGTAGGATACTAGCGGCCGCGAACACCGTGGAGCTGTTTTTC

D: TRBD2
J: TRBJ2-2
V: TRBV4-1
size: many
CDR3: CASSQDHHIPAGDGTGELFF
DNA: TGCGCCAGCAGCCAAGATCACCATATCCCGGCGGGAGATGGGACCGGGGAGCTGTTTTTT

D: .
J: TRBJ2-7
V: TRBV12-3/TRBV12-4
size: .
CDR3: CASGPPTDFHEQYF
DNA: TGTGCCAGCGGTCCCCCGACGGACTTTCACGAGCAGTACTTC

D: .
J: TRBJ1-2
V: TRBV30
size: few
CDR3: CAWRAGQYYGYTF
DNA: TGTGCCTGGAGGGCCGGACAGTACTATGGCTACACCTTC

D: TRBD1
J: TRBJ1-5
V: TRBV19
size: many
CDR3: CASSEGQGGKQPQHF
DNA: TGTGCCAGTAGCGAAGGACAGGGAGGTAAGCAGCCCCAGCATTTT